The 5 T cell receptor beta chains below were found in one sample sequenced in a study of radiotherapy plus CTLA-4 blockade in lung cancer (dated by TCRdb to the late 2010s). The library was built by means of the immunoSEQ multiplex PCR assay. The source is immuneACCESS, and TCRdb retained only in-frame sequences with V and J called. Part of the clones is not carried over; for the studies checked, unresolved V genes explain less than half of this, and the remainder is unexplained. Present in this sample are around 70,000 clones, over 75% of which were seen just once. The top ten clones comprise less than 5% of the sample. The source material was peripheral blood, sampled from a patient treated with radiotherapy plus ipilimumab. These receptors came from a human donor with non-small cell lung cancer who had a partial response to radiotherapy plus ipilimumab.

V gene TRBV5-6 combines with J gene TRBJ2-2; a possible D gene is TRBD1 (5 bases). Germline assignment: CDR1 SGHDT and CDR2 YYEEEE. The CDR3 contains 17 residues. Trimming stripped 0 bases from V and 3 bases from J, with 15 bases between. CDR3 DNA: TGTGCCAGCAGCTTGGGGATGTTAGGGGTGGACACCGGGGAGCTGTTTTTT. Encoded protein: CASSLGMLGVDTGELFF.

The V gene is TRBV11-3, the J gene TRBJ2-3; 10 bases align to TRBD1. Germline loops: CDR1 SGHNT, CDR2 YENEEA. V shed 5 bases and J 2 bases; nucleotides not matched to a gene: 7. The CDR3 is 16 residues long. The CDR3 loop is CASSLGTGAITDTQYF. The DNA for the CDR3 is TGTGCCAGCAGCCTCGGGACAGGGGCCATCACAGATACGCAGTATTTT. The full variable domain, rest sourced from reference TRBV11-3 and TRBJ2-3, is EAGVVQSPRYKIIEKKQPVAFWCNPISGHNTLYWYLQNLGQGPELLIRYENEEAVDDSQLPKDRFSAERLKGVDSTLKIQPAELGDSAVYLCASSLGTGAITDTQYFGPGTRLTVL.

This rearrangement joins TRBV28 to TRBJ2-3; TRBD1 matches 10 bases. With 7 bases clipped from V and 1 base from J, the junction kept 5 bases outside the gene matches. The CDR3 loop spans 15 amino acids. CDR1 is MDHEN and CDR2 is SYDVKM in the germline V gene. The CDR3 spells CASKGGTGGTDTQYF. In DNA, the CDR3 is TGTGCCAGCAAAGGGGGGACAGGGGGCACAGATACGCAGTATTTT.

The V call is TRBV18, the J call TRBJ2-4, with TRBD1 matching 7 bases. The CDR3 spans 14 residues. V shed 2 bases, J shed 9 bases, and the junction held 7 bases outside the gene matches. Per germline, CDR1 KGHSH and CDR2 LQKENI. The CDR3 DNA is TGTGCCAGCTCACCAACCGGACAGGAGTCCATTCAGTACTTC. Translated: CASSPTGQESIQYF.

This rearrangement joins TRBV7-8 to TRBJ1-2; D remains ambiguous. Per the germline V gene, CDR1 is SGHVS and CDR2 is FQNEAQ. The V and J ends lost 0 bases and 4 bases respectively, with 12 bases between them. The CDR3 is made up of 15 amino acids. In DNA form, the CDR3 reads TGTGCCAGCAGCTTAGCTGTGCAGGAGGGCTATGGCTACACCTTC. It translates to CASSLAVQEGYGYTF.